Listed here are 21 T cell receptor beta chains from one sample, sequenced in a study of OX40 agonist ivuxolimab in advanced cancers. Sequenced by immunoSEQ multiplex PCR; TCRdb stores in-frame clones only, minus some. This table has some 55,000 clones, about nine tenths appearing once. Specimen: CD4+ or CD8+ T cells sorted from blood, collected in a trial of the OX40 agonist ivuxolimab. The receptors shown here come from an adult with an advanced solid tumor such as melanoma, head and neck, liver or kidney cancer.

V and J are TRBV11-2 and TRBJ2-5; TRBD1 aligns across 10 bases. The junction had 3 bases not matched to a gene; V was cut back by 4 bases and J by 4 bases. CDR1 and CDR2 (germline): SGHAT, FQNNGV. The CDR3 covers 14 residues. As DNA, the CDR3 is TGTGCCAGCAGCTCGACAGGGGGCGGAGAGACCCAGTACTTC. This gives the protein CASSSTGGGETQYF.

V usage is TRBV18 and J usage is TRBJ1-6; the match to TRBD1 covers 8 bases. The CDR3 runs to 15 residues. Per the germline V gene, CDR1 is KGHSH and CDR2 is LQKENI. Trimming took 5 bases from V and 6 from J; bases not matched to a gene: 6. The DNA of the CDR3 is TGTGCCAGCTCATCTTGGGACAGGCCTAATTCACCCCTCCACTTT. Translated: CASSSWDRPNSPLHF. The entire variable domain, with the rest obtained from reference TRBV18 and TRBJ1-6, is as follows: NAGVMQNPRHLVRRRGQEARLRCSPMKGHSHVYWYRQLPEEGLKFMVYLQKENIIDESGMPKERFSAEFPKEGPSILRIQQVVRGDSAAYFCASSSWDRPNSPLHFGNGTRLTVT.

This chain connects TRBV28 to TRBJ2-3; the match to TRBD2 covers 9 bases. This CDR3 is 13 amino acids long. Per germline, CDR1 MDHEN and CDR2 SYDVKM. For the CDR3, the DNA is TGTGCTGTGGGGCTAGCGGGAACAGATACGCAGTATTTT. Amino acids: CAVGLAGTDTQYF.

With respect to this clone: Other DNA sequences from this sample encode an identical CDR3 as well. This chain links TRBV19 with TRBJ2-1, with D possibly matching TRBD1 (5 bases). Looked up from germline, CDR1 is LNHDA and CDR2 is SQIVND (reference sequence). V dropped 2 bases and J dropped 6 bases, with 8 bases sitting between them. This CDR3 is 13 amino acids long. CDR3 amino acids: CASSIWQGNEQFF. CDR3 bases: TGTGCCAGTAGTATATGGCAGGGCAATGAGCAGTTCTTC.

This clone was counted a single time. CDR3 DNA: TGTGCCAGCAGCCAGGGGGGCGGCTACACCTTC. This codes for CASSQGGGYTF. The chain combines TRBV6-5 with TRBJ1-2; 7 bases are shared with TRBD1. J gave up 8 bases and V 6 bases, and 3 bases lay outside the gene matches. Germline V gene lookup returns CDR1 MNHEY and CDR2 SVGAGI. The CDR3 length is 11 residues.

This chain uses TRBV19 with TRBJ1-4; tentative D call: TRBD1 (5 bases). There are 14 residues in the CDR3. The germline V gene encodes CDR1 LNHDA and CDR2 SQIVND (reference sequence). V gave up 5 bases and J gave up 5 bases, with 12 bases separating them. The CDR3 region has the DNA TGTGCCAGTAGTTTCCGGGGCCACAATGAAAAACTGTTTTTT. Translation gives CASSFRGHNEKLFF.

The DNA of the CDR3 is TGCGCCAGCAAGTCAAACACAGATACGCAGTATTTT. Its translation is CASKSNTDTQYF. This chain uses TRBV5-1 with TRBJ2-3, with D unclear. This CDR3 has 12 residues. Trimming left V 6 bases short and J 2 bases short, with 7 bases between. CDR1 and CDR2 from the germline V gene are SGHRS and YFSETQ.

CDR3 DNA sequence: TGCGCCAGCAGTCAACGGAGGGCAAGGAAGGGGTATAGCAATCAGCCCCAGCATTTT. Protein sequence: CASSQRRARKGYSNQPQHF. The gene calls are TRBV23-1 and TRBJ1-5; D is possibly TRBD1 (5 bases). TRBV23-1 qualifies as an ORF whose function is uncertain. CDR3 length: 19 amino acids. Trimming took 2 bases from V and 0 from J, leaving 20 bases between them.

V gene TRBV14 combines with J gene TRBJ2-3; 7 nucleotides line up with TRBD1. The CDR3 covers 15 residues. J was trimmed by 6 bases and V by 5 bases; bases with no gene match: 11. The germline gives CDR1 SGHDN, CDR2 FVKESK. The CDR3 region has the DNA TGTGCCAGCAGCAACCCGGGACAGCGGAGGGATACGCAGTATTTT. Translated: CASSNPGQRRDTQYF.

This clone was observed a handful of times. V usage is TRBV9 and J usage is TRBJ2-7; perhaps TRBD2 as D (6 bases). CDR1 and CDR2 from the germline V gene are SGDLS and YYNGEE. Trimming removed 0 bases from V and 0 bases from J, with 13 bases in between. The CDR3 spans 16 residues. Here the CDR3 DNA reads TGTGCCAGCAGCGTAGGAAGCGGGCTGACCTCCTACGAGCAGTACTTC. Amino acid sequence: CASSVGSGLTSYEQYF.

The CDR3 region is CASSYSTHSNQPQHF. CDR3 nucleotide sequence: TGTGCCAGCAGTTACTCCACGCATAGCAATCAGCCCCAGCATTTT. This chain links TRBV6-6 with TRBJ1-5; D gene unclear. This CDR3 spans 15 amino acids. The germline CDR1 and CDR2 sequences are MNHNY and SVGAGI (reference sequence). The V gene lost 0 bases and the J gene lost 0 bases, with 6 bases spanning the gap.

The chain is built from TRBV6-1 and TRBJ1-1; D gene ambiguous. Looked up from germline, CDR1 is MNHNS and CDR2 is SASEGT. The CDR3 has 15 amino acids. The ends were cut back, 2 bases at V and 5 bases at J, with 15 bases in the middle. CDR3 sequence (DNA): TGTGCCAGCAGTGAATTGGTGGTTTTGGGGACTGAAGCTTTCTTT. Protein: CASSELVVLGTEAFF.

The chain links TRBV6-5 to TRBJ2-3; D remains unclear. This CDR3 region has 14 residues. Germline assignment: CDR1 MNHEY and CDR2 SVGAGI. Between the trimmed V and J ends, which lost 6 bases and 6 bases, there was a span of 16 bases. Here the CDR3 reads CASSLSFGQDTQYF. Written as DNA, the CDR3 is TGTGCCAGCAGCCTTAGTTTCGGGCAGGATACGCAGTATTTT.

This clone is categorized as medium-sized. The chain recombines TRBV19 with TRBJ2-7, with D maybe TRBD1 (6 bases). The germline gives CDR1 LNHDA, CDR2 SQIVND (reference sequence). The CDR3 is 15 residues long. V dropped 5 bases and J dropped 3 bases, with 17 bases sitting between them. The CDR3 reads CASSARGVTFYEQYF. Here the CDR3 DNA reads TGTGCCAGTAGTGCCAGGGGAGTAACCTTCTACGAGCAGTACTTC.

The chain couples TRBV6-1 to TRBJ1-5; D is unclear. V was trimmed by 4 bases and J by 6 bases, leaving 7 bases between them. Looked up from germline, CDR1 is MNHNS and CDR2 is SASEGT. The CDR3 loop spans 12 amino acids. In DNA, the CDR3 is TGTGCCAGCAGTGTGGGGTCTCAGCCCCAGCATTTT. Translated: CASSVGSQPQHF.

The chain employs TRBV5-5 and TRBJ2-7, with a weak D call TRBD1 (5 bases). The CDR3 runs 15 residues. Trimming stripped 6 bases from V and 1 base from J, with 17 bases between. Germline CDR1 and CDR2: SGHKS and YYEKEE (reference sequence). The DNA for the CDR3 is TGTGCCAGCACCCCTATGGGCAGGGCTTCCTACGAGCAGTACTTC. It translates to CASTPMGRASYEQYF. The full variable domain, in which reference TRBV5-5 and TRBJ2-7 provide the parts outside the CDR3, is DAGVTQSPTHLIKTRGQQVTLRCSPISGHKSVSWYQQVLGQGPQFIFQYYEKEERGRGNFPDRFSARQFPNYSSELNVNALLLGDSALYLCASTPMGRASYEQYFGPGTRLTVT.

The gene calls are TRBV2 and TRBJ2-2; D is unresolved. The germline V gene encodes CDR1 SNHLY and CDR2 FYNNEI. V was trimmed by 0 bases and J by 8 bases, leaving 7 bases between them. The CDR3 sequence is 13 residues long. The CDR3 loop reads CASSEASWGELFF. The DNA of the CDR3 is TGTGCCAGCAGTGAAGCTTCGTGGGGGGAGCTGTTTTTT.

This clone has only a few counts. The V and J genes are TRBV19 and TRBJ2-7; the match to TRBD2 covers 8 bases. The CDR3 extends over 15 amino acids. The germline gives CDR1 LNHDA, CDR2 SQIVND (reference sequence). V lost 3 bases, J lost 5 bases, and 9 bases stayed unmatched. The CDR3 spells CASSIGGLELNEQYF. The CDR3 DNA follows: TGTGCCAGTAGTATTGGGGGACTAGAGTTGAACGAGCAGTACTTC.

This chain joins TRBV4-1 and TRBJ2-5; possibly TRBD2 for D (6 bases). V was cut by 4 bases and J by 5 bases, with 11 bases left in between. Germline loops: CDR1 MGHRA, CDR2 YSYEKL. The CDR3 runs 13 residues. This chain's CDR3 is CASSRLVGETQYF. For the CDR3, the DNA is TGCGCCAGCAGCCGACTAGTTGGGGAGACCCAGTACTTC.

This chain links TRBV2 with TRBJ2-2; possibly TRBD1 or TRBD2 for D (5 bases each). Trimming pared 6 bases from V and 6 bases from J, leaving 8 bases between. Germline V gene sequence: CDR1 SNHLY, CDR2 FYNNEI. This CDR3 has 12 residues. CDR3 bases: TGTGCCAGCAGCAGGGAGCCCGGGGAGCTGTTTTTT. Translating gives CASSREPGELFF.

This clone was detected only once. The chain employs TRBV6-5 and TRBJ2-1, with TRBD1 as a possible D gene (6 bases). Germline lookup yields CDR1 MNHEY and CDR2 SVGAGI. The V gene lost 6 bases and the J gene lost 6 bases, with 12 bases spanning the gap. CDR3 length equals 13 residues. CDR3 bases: TGTGCCAGCAGATCTCAGGGGTTCAATGAGCAGTTCTTC. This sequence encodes CASRSQGFNEQFF.